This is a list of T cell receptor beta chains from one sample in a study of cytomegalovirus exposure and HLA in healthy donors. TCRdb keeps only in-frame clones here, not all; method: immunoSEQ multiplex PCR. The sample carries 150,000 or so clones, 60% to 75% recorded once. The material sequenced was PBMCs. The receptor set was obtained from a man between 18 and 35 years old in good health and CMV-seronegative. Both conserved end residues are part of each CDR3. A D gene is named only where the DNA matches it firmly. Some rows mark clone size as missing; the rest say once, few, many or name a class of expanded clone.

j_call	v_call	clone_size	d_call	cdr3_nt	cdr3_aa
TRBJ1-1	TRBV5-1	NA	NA	TGCGCCAGCAGCTTGGAGGATAGCTTCACGGACACTGAAGCTTTCTTT	CASSLEDSFTDTEAFF
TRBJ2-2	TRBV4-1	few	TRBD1	TGCGCCAGCAGCCAACGGGACAGGGACACCGGGGAGCTGTTTTTT	CASSQRDRDTGELFF
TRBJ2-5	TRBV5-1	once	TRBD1	TGCGCCAGCAGCCAAGTGGGGACAGTCCAAGAGACCCAGTACTTC	CASSQVGTVQETQYF
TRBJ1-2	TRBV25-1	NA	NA	TGTGCCAGCAGTGAATTCGGGGAGGGACATGGCTACACCTTC	CASSEFGEGHGYTF
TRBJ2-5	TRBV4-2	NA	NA	TGTGCCAGCAGCCACCTCCAAGAGACCCAGTACTTC	CASSHLQETQYF
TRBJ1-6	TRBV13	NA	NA	TGTGCCAGCAGCTTAGGGCCAGGGGTCGGGGCGGAGAATTCACCCCTCCACTTT	CASSLGPGVGAENSPLHF
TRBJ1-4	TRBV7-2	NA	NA	TGTGCCAGCAGCTCGAGGGACATTGCAACTAATGAAAAACTGTTTTTT	CASSSRDIATNEKLFF
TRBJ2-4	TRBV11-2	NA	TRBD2	TGTGCCAGCAGCTTGACTAGCCTAGCCAAAAACAGTCAGTACTTC	CASSLTSLAKNSQYF
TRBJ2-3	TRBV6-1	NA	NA	TGTGCCAGCAGTAACACCGATACGCAGTATTTT	CASSNTDTQYF
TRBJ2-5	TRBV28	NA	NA	TGTGCCAGCAGTTCCCTTTGGCAGGGGCAAGAGACCCAGTACTTC	CASSSLWQGQETQYF
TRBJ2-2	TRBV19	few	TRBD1	TGTGCCAGTGTCGACAGGGGGACCGGGGAGCTGTTTTTT	CASVDRGTGELFF
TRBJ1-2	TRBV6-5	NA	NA	TGTGCCAGCAGTAGTCGGGGAAGCTATGGCTACACCTTC	CASSSRGSYGYTF
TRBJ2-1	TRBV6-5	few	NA	TGTGCCAGCAGTTACTCGAACATGGACAATGAGCAGTTCTTC	CASSYSNMDNEQFF
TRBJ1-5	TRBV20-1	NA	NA	TGCAGTGCTAGATTTCTTCAGCCCCAGCATTTT	CSARFLQPQHF
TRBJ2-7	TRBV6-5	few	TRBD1	TGTGCCAGCAGTTACGACAGGGGGTCCTACGAGCAGTACTTC	CASSYDRGSYEQYF
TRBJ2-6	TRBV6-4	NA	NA	TGTGCCAGCAGTGACTTGTCAGGGTCCGGGGCCAACGTCCTGACTTTC	CASSDLSGSGANVLTF
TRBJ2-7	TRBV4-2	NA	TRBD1	TGTGCCAGCAGCACGGGACAGGGAAACTACGAGCAGTACTTC	CASSTGQGNYEQYF
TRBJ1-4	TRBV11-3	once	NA	TGTGCCAGCAGCTTAGAGCGCCGTTCGTTACTGTTTTTT	CASSLERRSLLFF
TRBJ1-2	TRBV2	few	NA	TGTGCCAGCAGTGAAGGGAGGGGACCGAACCTCTATGGCTACACCTTC	CASSEGRGPNLYGYTF
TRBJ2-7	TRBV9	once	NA	TGTGCCAGCAGCACTCTTAGTGGGACTGAGCAGTACTTC	CASSTLSGTEQYF
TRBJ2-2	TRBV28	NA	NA	TGTGCCAGCAGTCTGAGGGCGGTCCACACCGGGGAGCTGTTTTTT	CASSLRAVHTGELFF
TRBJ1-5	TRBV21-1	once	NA	TGTGCCAGCAGCCCCACTTGTAACCAGCCCCAGCATTTT	CASSPTCNQPQHF
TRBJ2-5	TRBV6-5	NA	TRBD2	TGTGCCAGCAGTTACTCACTAGCGTACGTAGAGACCCAGTACTTC	CASSYSLAYVETQYF
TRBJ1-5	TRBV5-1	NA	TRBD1	TGCGCCAGCAGCCCTGGACAGGGCGGACCCTATCAGCCCCAGCATTTT	CASSPGQGGPYQPQHF
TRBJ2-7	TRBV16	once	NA	TGTGCCAGCAGCCAAGACGACATCGGAGGGCAGTACTTC	CASSQDDIGGQYF
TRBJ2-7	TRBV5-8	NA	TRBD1	TGTGCCAGCAGCCGAAGGGACAGGGAGGTCTACGAGCAGTACTTC	CASSRRDREVYEQYF
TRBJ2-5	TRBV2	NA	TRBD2	TGTGCCAGCAGAGGTCTAGCGGGGAAAGAGACCCAGTACTTC	CASRGLAGKETQYF
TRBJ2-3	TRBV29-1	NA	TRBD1	TGCAGCGTTGAAGCGGACAGGGGTACGTTGACAGATACGCAGTATTTT	CSVEADRGTLTDTQYF
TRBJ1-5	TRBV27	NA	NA	TGTGCCAGCAGTTTTATTATTGGGGGGATCAGGAGCAATCAGCCCCAGCATTTT	CASSFIIGGIRSNQPQHF